Here is one TCR beta chain with its context. Its target is not known. This CDR3 has 15 residues. The germline V gene has CDR1 SGHDT and CDR2 YYEEEE. The germline V and J ends were trimmed by 1 base and 4 bases, with 14 bases remaining between them. Data came from immunoSEQ multiplex PCR; TCRdb stores just in-frame clones and leaves some out. The table shows around 270,000 clones, with 85% to 95% occurring only once. This sample was taken from a study of T cell responses to AZD1222 COVID-19 vaccine. General study findings and limits: Close to half of all spike-specific TCRs reportedly target regions of the variants that are unmutated.

The chain uses TRBV5-6 and TRBJ1-1; D remains ambiguous. The material was peripheral blood, obtained 28 days after the second AZD1222 dose. The sequence was obtained from an adult who received the AZD1222 COVID-19 vaccine. The DNA for the CDR3 is TGTGCCAGCAGCTTGTCCCCCAAGGCCCCCACTGAAGCTTTCTTT. Its protein is CASSLSPKAPTEAFF. Filled out from reference TRBV5-6 and TRBJ1-1, the complete variable domain reads DAGVTQSPTHLIKTRGQQVTLRCSPKSGHDTVSWYQQALGQGPQFIFQYYEEEERQRGNFPDRFSGHQFPNYSSELNVNALLLGDSALYLCASSLSPKAPTEAFFGQGTRLTVV.